These T cell receptor beta chains were read from a single sample in a study of blood T cell repertoires in COVID-19. Generated by immunoSEQ multiplex PCR, the TCRdb table keeps only in-frame clones and is missing some. This table holds about 210,000 clones, about 81% found once. Sequenced input: PBMCs or T cells enriched from blood (not recorded which). These receptors were taken from a man in his forties or fifties who had recovered from COVID-19. CDR3s include the opening cysteine and the closing phenylalanine or tryptophan. A D gene is named only where the DNA matches it firmly. Clone size appears in some rows only: once, few, many, or a class for an expanded clone.

D gene: NA
J gene: TRBJ1-5
clone size: NA
V gene: TRBV24-1
CDR3 protein: CATSDFAVTVMWAQHF
CDR3 DNA: TGTGCCACCAGTGATTTTGCGGTTACGGTCATGTGGGCCCAGCATTTT

D gene: TRBD1
J gene: TRBJ2-2
clone size: NA
V gene: TRBV5-4
CDR3 protein: CASSPGTGGTGELFF
CDR3 DNA: TGTGCCAGCAGTCCCGGGACAGGGGGCACCGGGGAGCTGTTTTTT

D gene: TRBD1
J gene: TRBJ1-1
clone size: NA
V gene: TRBV27
CDR3 protein: CASSSGQGRTEAFF
CDR3 DNA: TGTGCCAGCAGTTCGGGACAGGGCAGGACTGAAGCTTTCTTT

D gene: NA
J gene: TRBJ1-1
clone size: few
V gene: TRBV19
CDR3 protein: CASSPTGLVTAFF
CDR3 DNA: TGTGCCAGTAGTCCCACAGGACTAGTTACTGCTTTCTTT

D gene: TRBD1
J gene: TRBJ1-3
clone size: once
V gene: TRBV19
CDR3 protein: CASSTYRGLSGNTIYF
CDR3 DNA: TGTGCCAGTAGTACCTACAGGGGCCTCTCTGGAAACACCATATATTTT

D gene: TRBD2
J gene: TRBJ2-7
clone size: NA
V gene: TRBV30
CDR3 protein: CAWSVAGDSFYEQYF
CDR3 DNA: TGTGCCTGGAGTGTTGCGGGGGATTCCTTTTACGAGCAGTACTTC

D gene: NA
J gene: TRBJ2-5
clone size: NA
V gene: TRBV14
CDR3 protein: CASSQSASGQYF
CDR3 DNA: TGTGCCAGCAGCCAGTCAGCAAGCGGCCAGTACTTC

D gene: TRBD1
J gene: TRBJ2-1
clone size: NA
V gene: TRBV12-5
CDR3 protein: CASGLVPPGQGLVF
CDR3 DNA: TGTGCTAGTGGTTTGGTACCCCCGGGACAGGGCTTGGTCTTC

D gene: NA
J gene: TRBJ2-2
clone size: NA
V gene: TRBV11-3
CDR3 protein: CASSLNSYTGELFF
CDR3 DNA: TGTGCCAGCAGCTTAAACAGCTACACCGGGGAGCTGTTTTTT

D gene: NA
J gene: TRBJ2-2
clone size: few
V gene: TRBV4-2
CDR3 protein: CASSQDTGIGTWELFF
CDR3 DNA: TGTGCCAGCAGCCAAGACACGGGTATAGGGACATGGGAGCTGTTTTTT

D gene: TRBD2
J gene: TRBJ2-7
clone size: NA
V gene: TRBV11-2
CDR3 protein: CASSSGLALYEQYF
CDR3 DNA: TGTGCCAGCAGCTCTGGACTAGCTCTCTACGAGCAGTACTTC

D gene: TRBD2
J gene: TRBJ2-3
clone size: NA
V gene: TRBV19
CDR3 protein: CASSTSGVNTDTQYF
CDR3 DNA: TGTGCCAGTAGCACCAGCGGGGTGAACACAGATACGCAGTATTTT

D gene: TRBD2
J gene: TRBJ2-1
clone size: NA
V gene: TRBV5-1
CDR3 protein: CASSLSAGGSYNEQFF
CDR3 DNA: TGCGCCAGCAGCTTGTCAGCGGGAGGCAGTTACAATGAGCAGTTCTTC

D gene: NA
J gene: TRBJ1-1
clone size: NA
V gene: TRBV6-5
CDR3 protein: CASSYSRASNTEAFF
CDR3 DNA: TGTGCCAGCAGTTACTCGAGGGCGAGCAACACTGAAGCTTTCTTT

D gene: NA
J gene: TRBJ1-1
clone size: NA
V gene: TRBV28
CDR3 protein: CASSSAGPNTEAFF
CDR3 DNA: TGTGCCAGCAGTTCGGCGGGGCCGAACACTGAAGCTTTCTTT

D gene: TRBD2
J gene: TRBJ2-1
clone size: NA
V gene: TRBV10-3
CDR3 protein: CAISEVPSGRGNEQFF
CDR3 DNA: TGTGCCATCAGTGAAGTACCTAGCGGGAGGGGGAATGAGCAGTTCTTC

D gene: NA
J gene: TRBJ1-3
clone size: NA
V gene: TRBV29-1
CDR3 protein: CSVMGDTGNTIYF
CDR3 DNA: TGCAGCGTTATGGGAGATACTGGAAACACCATATATTTT

D gene: NA
J gene: TRBJ1-5
clone size: few
V gene: TRBV19
CDR3 protein: CASSPSRDSNQPQHF
CDR3 DNA: TGTGCCAGTAGTCCGTCGAGGGATAGCAATCAGCCCCAGCATTTT

D gene: TRBD1
J gene: TRBJ1-1
clone size: once
V gene: TRBV7-9
CDR3 protein: CASSSLRDRVNTEAFF
CDR3 DNA: TGTGCCAGCAGCTCCCTTAGGGACAGGGTGAACACTGAAGCTTTCTTT

D gene: NA
J gene: TRBJ1-3
clone size: few
V gene: TRBV28
CDR3 protein: CASSPLPGNGNTIYF
CDR3 DNA: TGTGCCAGCAGTCCACTGCCGGGTAATGGAAACACCATATATTTT

D gene: TRBD1
J gene: TRBJ1-6
clone size: NA
V gene: TRBV4-2
CDR3 protein: CASSSDRDAYNSPLHF
CDR3 DNA: TGTGCCAGCAGCAGCGACAGGGACGCCTATAATTCACCCCTCCACTTT

D gene: NA
J gene: TRBJ1-2
clone size: NA
V gene: TRBV2
CDR3 protein: CASKGDLSGYGYTF
CDR3 DNA: TGTGCCAGCAAGGGCGACCTTAGCGGCTATGGCTACACCTTC

D gene: NA
J gene: TRBJ1-2
clone size: NA
V gene: TRBV5-6
CDR3 protein: CSSLSQGLDYGYTF
CDR3 DNA: TGTTCCAGCTTGTCCCAGGGGTTAGACTATGGCTACACCTTC

D gene: NA
J gene: TRBJ1-1
clone size: NA
V gene: TRBV11-2
CDR3 protein: CASSLAPGTRNTEAFF
CDR3 DNA: TGTGCCAGCAGCTTAGCTCCGGGAACAAGAAACACTGAAGCTTTCTTT

D gene: NA
J gene: TRBJ2-4
clone size: NA
V gene: TRBV27
CDR3 protein: CASSSDGSTKNIQYF
CDR3 DNA: TGTGCCAGCAGTTCCGACGGGAGCACCAAAAACATTCAGTACTTC

D gene: NA
J gene: TRBJ2-5
clone size: few
V gene: TRBV24-1
CDR3 protein: CATSDLPGQYPSRETQYF
CDR3 DNA: TGTGCCACCAGTGATTTACCCGGACAGTACCCCAGCAGAGAGACCCAGTACTTC

D gene: TRBD2
J gene: TRBJ2-1
clone size: NA
V gene: TRBV10-2
CDR3 protein: CASSGREGLLLANEQFF
CDR3 DNA: TGCGCCAGCAGTGGTCGGGAGGGCCTTTTACTGGCCAATGAGCAGTTCTTC

D gene: TRBD2
J gene: TRBJ2-1
clone size: NA
V gene: TRBV27
CDR3 protein: CASSFRGLAANEQFF
CDR3 DNA: TGTGCCAGCAGTTTTCGTGGACTAGCGGCCAATGAGCAGTTCTTC

D gene: NA
J gene: TRBJ1-2
clone size: NA
V gene: TRBV5-1
CDR3 protein: CASSEQGAPSYGYTF
CDR3 DNA: TGCGCCAGCAGCGAACAGGGCGCTCCTAGCTATGGCTACACCTTC

D gene: NA
J gene: TRBJ2-5
clone size: NA
V gene: TRBV9
CDR3 protein: CASSAPLGDKETQYF
CDR3 DNA: TGTGCCAGCAGCGCCCCTTTGGGGGACAAAGAGACCCAGTACTTC

D gene: NA
J gene: TRBJ1-5
clone size: NA
V gene: TRBV2
CDR3 protein: CASSQTGLLQPQHF
CDR3 DNA: TGTGCCAGCAGTCAGACAGGTTTACTCCAGCCCCAGCATTTT

D gene: NA
J gene: TRBJ1-5
clone size: NA
V gene: TRBV3-1/TRBV3-2
CDR3 protein: CASSQSSGNQPQHF
CDR3 DNA: TGTGCCAGCAGCCAAAGTTCAGGGAATCAGCCCCAGCATTTT

D gene: NA
J gene: TRBJ2-2
clone size: NA
V gene: TRBV9
CDR3 protein: CASSASGNTGELFF
CDR3 DNA: TGTGCCAGCAGCGCCAGTGGGAACACCGGGGAGCTGTTTTTT